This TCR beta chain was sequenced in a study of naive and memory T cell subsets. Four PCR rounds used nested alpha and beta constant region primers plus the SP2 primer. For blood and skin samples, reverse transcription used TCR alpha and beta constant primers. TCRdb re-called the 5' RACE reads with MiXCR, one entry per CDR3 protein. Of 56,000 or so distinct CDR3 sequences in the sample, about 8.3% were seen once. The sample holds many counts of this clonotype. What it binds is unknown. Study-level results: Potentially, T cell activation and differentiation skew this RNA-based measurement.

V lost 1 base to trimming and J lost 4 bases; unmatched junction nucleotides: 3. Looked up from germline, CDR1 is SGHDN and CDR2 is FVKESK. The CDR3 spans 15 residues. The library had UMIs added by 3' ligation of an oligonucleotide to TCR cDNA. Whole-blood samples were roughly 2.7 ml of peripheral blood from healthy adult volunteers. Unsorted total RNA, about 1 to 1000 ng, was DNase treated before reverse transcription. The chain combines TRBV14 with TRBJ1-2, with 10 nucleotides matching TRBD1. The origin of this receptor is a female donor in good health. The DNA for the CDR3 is TGTGCCAGCAGCCAAGCAGGGACAGGGGTCTATGGCTACACCTTC. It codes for CASSQAGTGVYGYTF.